These T cell receptor beta chains were read from a single sample in a study of cytomegalovirus exposure and HLA in healthy donors. The assay was immunoSEQ multiplex PCR, and TCRdb's table has in-frame clones only and misses some. The data contain about 130,000 clones, roughly 79% of them singletons. The sequenced material came from PBMCs. These receptors were obtained from a woman aged 40 to 50 in good health and CMV-seronegative. The CDR3 runs from the conserved cysteine through the conserved F or W. The D gene is left open where the match is weak. For some rows the clone size is stated as once, few or many, or as a class when expanded; others skip it.

D gene	V gene	clone size	J gene	CDR3 protein	CDR3 DNA
.	TRBV27	.	TRBJ1-5	CASSLNPPQVNQPQHF	TGTGCCAGCAGTCTAAATCCCCCACAGGTTAATCAGCCCCAGCATTTT
TRBD2	TRBV19	once	TRBJ2-1	CASSPGLAGFSSYNEQFF	TGTGCCAGTAGTCCGGGACTAGCGGGTTTTAGCTCCTACAATGAGCAGTTCTTC
.	TRBV10-1	.	TRBJ2-3	CASSEAGTDTQYF	TGCGCCAGCAGTGAAGCCGGCACAGATACGCAGTATTTT
TRBD1	TRBV27	.	TRBJ2-7	CASSPPGWGQAYEQYF	TGTGCCAGCAGCCCCCCGGGCTGGGGACAGGCCTACGAGCAGTACTTC
TRBD1	TRBV18	.	TRBJ2-5	CASSLNPGQAGETQYF	TGTGCCAGCTCACTGAACCCGGGACAGGCTGGGGAGACCCAGTACTTC
.	TRBV5-5	.	TRBJ2-2	CASSLSGATGELFF	TGTGCCAGCAGTTTATCAGGGGCCACCGGGGAGCTGTTTTTT
.	TRBV5-6	.	TRBJ2-2	CASSPMGTNTGELFF	TGTGCCAGCAGCCCCATGGGGACAAACACCGGGGAGCTGTTTTTT
.	TRBV2	.	TRBJ1-5	CASSVYNQPQHF	TGTGCCAGCAGTGTCTACAATCAGCCCCAGCATTTT
.	TRBV5-6	few	TRBJ2-3	CASSLLAFPEADTQYF	TGTGCCAGCAGCTTGCTTGCCTTCCCAGAAGCAGATACGCAGTATTTT
TRBD1	TRBV19	.	TRBJ1-5	CASSIDPWRTGTTDNQPQHF	TGTGCCAGTAGTATAGATCCTTGGCGGACAGGGACGACTGACAATCAGCCCCAGCATTTT
TRBD1	TRBV10-3	.	TRBJ2-3	CAISDGQGGPDTQYF	TGTGCCATCAGTGACGGACAGGGGGGCCCAGATACGCAGTATTTT
.	TRBV2	.	TRBJ2-7	CASSEQGPSYEQYF	TGTGCCAGCAGTGAACAGGGGCCCTCCTACGAGCAGTACTTC
TRBD2	TRBV14	.	TRBJ2-3	CASSQVVGLAGVSTDTQYF	TGTGCCAGCAGCCAAGTAGTAGGACTAGCGGGAGTATCCACAGATACGCAGTATTTT
.	TRBV27	.	TRBJ2-7	CASSRSASIPYEQYF	TGTGCCAGCAGCCGTAGCGCTTCCATTCCCTACGAGCAGTACTTC
TRBD2	TRBV15	.	TRBJ2-7	CATSNLVAGGPYEQYF	TGTGCCACCAGCAATCTAGTAGCGGGAGGGCCTTACGAGCAGTACTTC
.	TRBV27	once	TRBJ2-2	CASSDTGTLRTGELFF	TGTGCCAGCAGTGACACCGGGACACTGAGGACCGGGGAGCTGTTTTTT
.	TRBV7-3	.	TRBJ1-1	CASSFNRNTEAFF	TGTGCCAGCAGCTTTAATCGGAACACTGAAGCTTTCTTT
.	TRBV10-2	.	TRBJ2-3	CASSEERRSTQYF	TGCGCCAGCAGTGAGGAGCGGAGGAGTACGCAGTATTTT
TRBD1	TRBV18	.	TRBJ1-6	CASSPPGTGVESPLHF	TGTGCCAGCTCACCTCCTGGGACAGGGGTAGAATCACCCCTCCACTTT
.	TRBV2	.	TRBJ1-2	CASSGAGNYGYTF	TGTGCCAGCAGTGGTGCCGGTAACTATGGCTACACCTTC
.	TRBV6-5	.	TRBJ2-1	CASSAQGNNEQFF	TGTGCCAGCAGTGCCCAGGGAAACAATGAGCAGTTCTTC
.	TRBV2	.	TRBJ2-4	CASSGSGRKNIQYF	TGTGCCAGCAGTGGATCGGGGAGGAAAAACATTCAGTACTTC
.	TRBV11-3	once	TRBJ2-7	CASSLDRYEQYF	TGTGCCAGCAGCTTAGATCGTTACGAGCAGTACTTC
.	TRBV29-1	.	TRBJ2-7	CSVEDLWGGPGEQYF	TGCAGCGTTGAAGATCTTTGGGGGGGGCCTGGCGAGCAGTACTTC
.	TRBV6-4	few	TRBJ2-7	CASSEGSGGIYEQYF	TGTGCCAGCAGTGAGGGGTCGGGGGGCATCTACGAGCAGTACTTC
TRBD1	TRBV7-9	.	TRBJ1-5	CASSTQGLGNQPQHF	TGTGCCAGCAGTACACAGGGGCTCGGCAATCAGCCCCAGCATTTT
.	TRBV5-1	.	TRBJ1-1	CASSSSGGPGTEAFF	TGCGCCAGCAGCTCGAGTGGGGGCCCGGGCACTGAAGCTTTCTTT
TRBD1	TRBV2	.	TRBJ2-5	CASRAGTGGQETQYF	TGTGCCAGCAGGGCCGGGACAGGGGGACAAGAGACCCAGTACTTC
TRBD1	TRBV5-1	.	TRBJ1-4	CASSWGQGTNEKLFF	TGCGCCAGCAGCTGGGGACAGGGAACTAATGAAAAACTGTTTTTT
.	TRBV28	.	TRBJ2-1	CASSLGPVRDLFF	TGTGCCAGCAGTTTAGGTCCGGTGCGGGATCTTTTCTTC
.	TRBV7-3	.	TRBJ2-7	CASSLKAAYEQYF	TGTGCCAGCAGCTTAAAGGCGGCCTACGAGCAGTACTTC
TRBD2	TRBV11-3	.	TRBJ2-2	CAIGLAGGTGELFF	TGTGCCATTGGACTAGCGGGGGGAACCGGGGAGCTGTTTTTT
.	TRBV7-3	.	TRBJ2-3	CASSSQGRGDTQYF	TGTGCCAGCAGCTCCCAGGGGCGCGGAGATACGCAGTATTTT
TRBD2	TRBV11-2	.	TRBJ2-7	CASSQPGLASSEQYF	TGTGCCAGCAGCCAACCGGGACTAGCGTCCTCCGAGCAGTACTTC
TRBD1	TRBV6-6	.	TRBJ1-2	CASSSLGQGSGYTF	TGTGCCAGCAGTAGCTTGGGACAGGGCTCTGGCTACACCTTC
.	TRBV2	few	TRBJ2-7	CASRGGEQYF	TGTGCCAGCAGGGGAGGCGAGCAGTACTTC
TRBD2	TRBV10-2	few	TRBJ2-1	CASSEFGRTSGTPTQFF	TGCGCCAGCAGTGAATTTGGGCGGACTAGCGGGACCCCTACCCAGTTCTTC
.	TRBV7-9	.	TRBJ1-1	CASRPPTRRALFSEAFF	TGTGCCAGCAGACCTCCAACCCGCAGGGCCCTATTCTCTGAAGCTTTCTTT
.	TRBV6-5	.	TRBJ2-1	CASSYYGVGEQFF	TGTGCCAGCAGTTACTACGGGGTCGGTGAGCAGTTCTTC
.	TRBV5-1	.	TRBJ2-5	CASSFVVAHQETQYF	TGCGCCAGCAGCTTTGTGGTAGCCCACCAAGAGACCCAGTACTTC
TRBD1	TRBV30	.	TRBJ1-1	CAWREGTVMF	TGTGCCTGGAGGGAAGGGACAGTGATGTTT
TRBD1	TRBV7-3	.	TRBJ2-1	CASDTGTGFFYEQFF	TGTGCCAGCGACACCGGGACAGGGTTTTTCTATGAGCAGTTCTTC
.	TRBV28	.	TRBJ1-2	CASSTGLICYTF	TGTGCCAGCAGTACGGGGTTGATCTGCTACACCTTC
.	TRBV28	.	TRBJ2-2	CASSLLVRLPTGELFF	TGTGCCAGCAGTTTATTAGTTCGACTTCCCACCGGGGAGCTGTTTTTT
.	TRBV2	.	TRBJ1-3	CASSPAGMGNTIYF	TGTGCCAGCAGTCCGGCAGGGATGGGAAACACCATATATTTT
.	TRBV5-1	.	TRBJ2-5	CASRTGSGETQYF	TGCGCCAGCAGAACGGGGAGCGGAGAGACCCAGTACTTC
TRBD1	TRBV6-6	.	TRBJ1-1	CASSSRTGGYTEAFF	TGTGCCAGCAGTTCCCGGACAGGGGGCTACACTGAAGCTTTCTTT
TRBD1	TRBV28	.	TRBJ1-2	CASSSSTGVYGYTF	TGTGCCAGCAGTTCAAGTACAGGGGTCTATGGCTACACCTTC
.	TRBV5-6	.	TRBJ1-6	CASSGGNYNSPLHF	TGTGCCAGCAGCGGCGGTAACTATAATTCACCCCTCCACTTT
TRBD1	TRBV18	.	TRBJ1-5	CASSPQGADQPQHF	TGTGCCAGCTCCCCACAGGGGGCGGATCAGCCCCAGCATTTT
TRBD1	TRBV2	.	TRBJ1-1	CASRRQGARAEAFF	TGTGCCAGCAGGCGACAGGGGGCGCGTGCTGAAGCTTTCTTT
.	TRBV7-9	.	TRBJ2-5	CASSLGAGAGEQETQYF	TGTGCCAGCAGCTTGGGGGCAGGTGCAGGGGAACAAGAGACCCAGTACTTC